This TCR beta chain emerged from a study of metastatic and nonmetastatic thyroid tumors. Study information: The study looked at repertoires side by side in blood and in tumor or nodule tissue from malignant and benign thyroid patients.

Original analysis: The study took CDR3 differences across clinicopathological groups and made a distant-metastasis classifier for papillary thyroid cancer from them. TCRdb reassembled clones from the PCR reads with MiXCR. The V and J calls and clone size come from TCRdb's table, not from the authors' own analysis. The sample shows about 15,000 clones, roughly a third of them seen only once. Germline CDR1 reads SGHNT; CDR2 reads YENEEA. The CDR3 length is 13 residues. V was cut by 5 bases and J by 7 bases, with 13 bases left in between. Study conclusions and caveats: According to reports, the diversity of TCR beta was significantly higher in malignant thyroid tumors than in benign nodules, and this held in both blood and tumor samples.

Until they underwent thyroid surgery, no patient had received any treatment. By share of the sample, this clone is medium-sized. No antigen is known for it. This clonotype was obtained from a female donor with papillary thyroid cancer or a benign thyroid nodule (not recorded which). Some clones in this sample may be carry-over from other donors' samples. This rearrangement joins TRBV11-3 to TRBJ2-3; no clear D. Sequences were obtained from tumor tissue. The CDR3 loop reads CASSPSRMHTQYF. The CDR3 DNA reads TGTGCCAGCAGCCCCTCCAGGATGCATACGCAGTATTTT.